This TCR beta chain was obtained from a study of regulatory T cells in long-lasting Graves disease. Construction of the TCR beta libraries employed iRepertoire HTBI primers in conjunction with Arm-PCR of CDR3 regions. In TCRdb, the multiplex PCR reads were re-called with MiXCR into one record per CDR3 protein. The sample has 350,000 to 450,000 distinct CDR3 sequences, over 15% seen once; the top ten hold roughly 29%. V lost 5 bases, J lost 2 bases, and 8 bases stayed unmatched. Germline values: CDR1 SNHLY, CDR2 FYNNEI. This CDR3 comprises 17 residues. Time point denoted: newly diagnosed GD, antithyroid drugs for less than 3 months. Scientists built the TCR library using RNA that was extracted from PBMCs. Each patient gave 7 to 10 milliliters of EDTA-anticoagulated peripheral blood. On this clonotype: Its specificity is not known.

Study conclusions and caveats: Accuracy may have suffered from the small sample size.

The same sample was also studied in work on T cells in Graves' hyperthyroidism and ophthalmopathy. That paper notes: Graves' hyperthyroidism was deemed stable absent ophthalmopathy progression within 18 months. HTBI primers were the set used in a first-round RT-PCR of the TCR CDR3.

The source was peripheral blood mononuclear cells (PBMCs), collected at new diagnosis, from a patient treated with antithyroid drugs. The rearrangement links TRBV2 to TRBJ1-5, with 11 bases matching TRBD1. The clonotype originates from a man aged 35 to 55 with Graves disease. CDR3 sequence reads: CASSLDRGRGGNQPQHF. The CDR3, as DNA: TGTGCCAGCAGTCTGGACAGGGGGCGAGGCGGCAATCAGCCCCAGCATTTT.